This TCR beta chain originates from a study of shared clonotypes between healthy human individuals. With V trimmed by 3 bases and J by 0 bases, 1 base remained unmatched. CDR1 is MNHNS, CDR2 SASEGT, per germline. This CDR3 is 14 amino acids long. The data were produced by immunoSEQ multiplex PCR, yet TCRdb's version contains in-frame clones alone and is incomplete. The sample lists about 2.4 million clones; around 94% were seen once. Material for sequencing was naive CD4+ T cells sorted from blood. Documented subset: CD45RA+ positively selected. The TCR was taken from a man aged 18 to 30 in good health. The chain combines TRBV6-1 with TRBJ1-2; 7 bases match TRBD1. The CDR3 region has the DNA TGTGCCAGCAGTGAGGGACAGTCTAACTATGGCTACACCTTC. Residues: CASSEGQSNYGYTF.